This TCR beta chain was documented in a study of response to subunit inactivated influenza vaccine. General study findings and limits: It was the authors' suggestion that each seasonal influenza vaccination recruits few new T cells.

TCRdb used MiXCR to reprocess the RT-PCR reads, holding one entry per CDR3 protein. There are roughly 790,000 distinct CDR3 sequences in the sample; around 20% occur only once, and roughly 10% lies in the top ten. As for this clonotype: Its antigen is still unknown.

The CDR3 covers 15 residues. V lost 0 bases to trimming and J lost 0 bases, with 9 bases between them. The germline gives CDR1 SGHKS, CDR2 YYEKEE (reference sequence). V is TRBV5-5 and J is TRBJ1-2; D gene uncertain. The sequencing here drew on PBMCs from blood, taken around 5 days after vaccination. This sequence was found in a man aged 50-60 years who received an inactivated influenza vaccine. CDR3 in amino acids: CASSLVVSSNYGYTF. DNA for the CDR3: TGTGCCAGCAGCTTGGTCGTCAGTTCTAACTATGGCTACACCTTC.